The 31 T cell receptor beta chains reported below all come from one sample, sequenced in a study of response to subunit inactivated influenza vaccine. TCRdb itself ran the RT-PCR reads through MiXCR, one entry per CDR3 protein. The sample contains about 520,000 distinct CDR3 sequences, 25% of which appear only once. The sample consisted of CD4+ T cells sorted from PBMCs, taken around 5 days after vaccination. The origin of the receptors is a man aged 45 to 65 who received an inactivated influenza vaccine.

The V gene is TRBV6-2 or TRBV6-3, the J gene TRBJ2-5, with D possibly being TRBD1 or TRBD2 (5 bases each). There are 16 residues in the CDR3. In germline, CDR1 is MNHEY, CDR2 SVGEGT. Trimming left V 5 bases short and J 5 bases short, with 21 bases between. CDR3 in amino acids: CASSHYRGRGWETQYF. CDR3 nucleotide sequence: TGTGCCAGCAGTCATTACCGGGGAAGGGGTTGGGAGACCCAGTACTTC.

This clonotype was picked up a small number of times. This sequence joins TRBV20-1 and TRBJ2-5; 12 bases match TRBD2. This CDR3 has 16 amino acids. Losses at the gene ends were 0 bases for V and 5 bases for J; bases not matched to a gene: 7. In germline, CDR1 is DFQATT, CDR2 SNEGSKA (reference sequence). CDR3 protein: CSARDPSGGALETQYF. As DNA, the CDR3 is TGCAGTGCTAGAGATCCTAGCGGGGGGGCCCTGGAGACCCAGTACTTC.

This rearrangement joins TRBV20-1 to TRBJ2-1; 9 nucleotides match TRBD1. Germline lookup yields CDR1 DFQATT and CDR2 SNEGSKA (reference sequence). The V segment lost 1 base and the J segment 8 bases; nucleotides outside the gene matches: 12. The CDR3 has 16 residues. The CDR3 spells CSARGFQKGQGYEQFF. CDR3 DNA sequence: TGCAGTGCTAGAGGCTTTCAAAAGGGACAGGGCTATGAGCAGTTCTTC.

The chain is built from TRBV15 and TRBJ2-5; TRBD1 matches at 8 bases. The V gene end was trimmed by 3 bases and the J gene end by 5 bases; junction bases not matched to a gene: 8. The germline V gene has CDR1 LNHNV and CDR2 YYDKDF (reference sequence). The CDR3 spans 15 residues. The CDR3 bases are TGTGCCACCAGCAGCGGACAGGGCTGGAGGGAGACCCAGTACTTC. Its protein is CATSSGQGWRETQYF.

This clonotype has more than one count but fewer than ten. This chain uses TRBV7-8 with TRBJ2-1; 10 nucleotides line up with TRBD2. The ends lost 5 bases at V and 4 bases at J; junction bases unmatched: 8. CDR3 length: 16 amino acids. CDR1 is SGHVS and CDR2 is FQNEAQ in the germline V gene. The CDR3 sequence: CASSRGLAADYNEQFF. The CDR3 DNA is TGTGCCAGCAGCAGAGGACTAGCGGCCGATTACAATGAGCAGTTCTTC. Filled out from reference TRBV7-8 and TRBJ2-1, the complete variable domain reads GAGVSQSPRYKVAKRGQDVALRCDPISGHVSLFWYQQALGQGPEFLTYFQNEAQLDKSGLPSDRFFAERPEGSVSTLKIQRTQQEDSAVYLCASSRGLAADYNEQFFGPGTRLTVL.

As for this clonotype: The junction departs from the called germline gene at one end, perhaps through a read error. CDR3 sequence reads: CASSQDLMASGEKGF. CDR3 nucleotide sequence: TGTGCCAGCAGCCAAGATCTTATGGCTAGCGGGGAAAAGGGCTTC. The chain is built from TRBV4-2 and TRBJ2-7, with TRBD2 identical over 9 bases. Per the germline V gene, CDR1 is LGHNA and CDR2 is YNFKEQ. The CDR3 loop spans 15 amino acids.

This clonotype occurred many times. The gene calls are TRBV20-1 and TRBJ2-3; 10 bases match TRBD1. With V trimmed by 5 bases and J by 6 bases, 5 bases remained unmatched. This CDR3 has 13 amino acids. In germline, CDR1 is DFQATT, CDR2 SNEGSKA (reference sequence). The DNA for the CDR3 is TGCAGTGCTGCCGGGACAGGGGCCGATACGCAGTATTTT. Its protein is CSAAGTGADTQYF.

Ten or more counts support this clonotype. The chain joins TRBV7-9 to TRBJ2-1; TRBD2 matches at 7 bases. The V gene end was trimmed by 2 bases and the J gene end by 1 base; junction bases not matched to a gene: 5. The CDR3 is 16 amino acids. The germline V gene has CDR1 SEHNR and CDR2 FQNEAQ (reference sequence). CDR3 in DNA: TGTGCCAGCAGCTTACAGTCCGGGGGGTCCTACAATGAGCAGTTCTTC. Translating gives CASSLQSGGSYNEQFF. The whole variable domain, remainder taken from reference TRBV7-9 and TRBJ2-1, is DTGVSQNPRHKITKRGQNVTFRCDPISEHNRLYWYRQTLGQGPEFLTYFQNEAQLEKSRLLSDRFSAERPKGSFSTLEIQRTEQGDSAMYLCASSLQSGGSYNEQFFGPGTRLTVL.

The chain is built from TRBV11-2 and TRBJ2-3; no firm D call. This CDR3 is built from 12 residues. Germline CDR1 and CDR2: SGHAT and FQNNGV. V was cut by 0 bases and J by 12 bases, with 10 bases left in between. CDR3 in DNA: TGTGCCAGCAGCTTAGACTCGCCGCGACAGTATTTT. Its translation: CASSLDSPRQYF.

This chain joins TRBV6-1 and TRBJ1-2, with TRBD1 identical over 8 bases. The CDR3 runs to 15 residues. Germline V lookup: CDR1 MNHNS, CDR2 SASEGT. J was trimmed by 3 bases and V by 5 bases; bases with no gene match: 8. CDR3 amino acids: CASSHSDRGDYGYTF. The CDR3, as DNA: TGTGCCAGCAGTCACAGCGACAGGGGCGACTATGGCTACACCTTC.

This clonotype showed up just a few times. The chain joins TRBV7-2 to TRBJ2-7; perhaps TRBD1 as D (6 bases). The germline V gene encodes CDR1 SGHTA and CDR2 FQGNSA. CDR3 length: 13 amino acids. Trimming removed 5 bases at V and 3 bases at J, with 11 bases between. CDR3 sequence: CASSHRDIYEQYF. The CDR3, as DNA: TGTGCCAGCAGCCACCGGGACATCTACGAGCAGTACTTC.

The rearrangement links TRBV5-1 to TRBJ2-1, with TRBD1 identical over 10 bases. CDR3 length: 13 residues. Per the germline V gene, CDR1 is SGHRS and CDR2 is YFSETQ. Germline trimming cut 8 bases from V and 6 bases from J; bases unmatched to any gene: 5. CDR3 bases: TGCGCCAGTCGCTGGGACAGGGGCAATGAGCAGTTCTTC. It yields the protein CASRWDRGNEQFF.

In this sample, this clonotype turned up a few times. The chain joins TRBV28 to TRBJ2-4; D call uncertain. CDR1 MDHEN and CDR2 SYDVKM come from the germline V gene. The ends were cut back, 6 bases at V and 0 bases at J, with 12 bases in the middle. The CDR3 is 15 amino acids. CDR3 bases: TGTGCCAGCAGCTCGGCATCCTTAGCCAAAAACATTCAGTACTTC. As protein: CASSSASLAKNIQYF.

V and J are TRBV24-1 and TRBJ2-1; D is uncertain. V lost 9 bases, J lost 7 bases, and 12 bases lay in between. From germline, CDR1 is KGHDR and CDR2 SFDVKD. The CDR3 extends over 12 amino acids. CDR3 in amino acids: CATGMLTNEQFF. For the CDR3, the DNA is TGTGCCACCGGGATGTTGACGAATGAGCAGTTCTTC.

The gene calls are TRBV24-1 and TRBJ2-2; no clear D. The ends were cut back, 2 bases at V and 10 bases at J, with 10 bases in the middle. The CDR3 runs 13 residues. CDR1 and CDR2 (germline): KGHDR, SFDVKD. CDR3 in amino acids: CATSDSVTPELFF. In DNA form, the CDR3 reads TGTGCCACCAGTGATTCGGTTACTCCGGAGCTGTTTTTT.

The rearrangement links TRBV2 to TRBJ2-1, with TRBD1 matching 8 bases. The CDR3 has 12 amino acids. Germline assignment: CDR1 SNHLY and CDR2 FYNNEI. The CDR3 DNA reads TGTGGTGCGGACAGGGTGGTGGATGAGCAGTTCTTC. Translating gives CGADRVVDEQFF.

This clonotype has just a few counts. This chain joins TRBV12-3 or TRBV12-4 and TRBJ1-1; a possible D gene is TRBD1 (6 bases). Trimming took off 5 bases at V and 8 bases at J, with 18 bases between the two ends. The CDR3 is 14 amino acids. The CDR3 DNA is TGTGCCAGCAGTCGGATCCGGGACACAAAGGAAGCTTTCTTT. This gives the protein CASSRIRDTKEAFF.

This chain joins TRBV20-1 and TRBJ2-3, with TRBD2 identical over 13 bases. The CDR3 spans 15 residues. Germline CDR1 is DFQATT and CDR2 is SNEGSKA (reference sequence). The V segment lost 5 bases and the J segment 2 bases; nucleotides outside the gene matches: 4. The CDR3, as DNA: TGCAGTGCTCCGACTAGCGGGAGGTTCACAGATACGCAGTATTTT. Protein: CSAPTSGRFTDTQYF.

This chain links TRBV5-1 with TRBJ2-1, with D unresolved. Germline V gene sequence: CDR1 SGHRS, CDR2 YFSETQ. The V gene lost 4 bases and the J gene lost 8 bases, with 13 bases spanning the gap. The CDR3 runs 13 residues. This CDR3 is CASSPPSLDEQFF. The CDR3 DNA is TGCGCCAGCAGCCCCCCTAGTTTAGATGAGCAGTTCTTC.

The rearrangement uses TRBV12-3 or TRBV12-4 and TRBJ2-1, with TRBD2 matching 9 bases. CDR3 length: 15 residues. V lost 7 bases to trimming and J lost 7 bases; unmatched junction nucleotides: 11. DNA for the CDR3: TGTGCCAGCAAATCGTTTAGCGGGGGTGGGAATGAGCAGTTCTTC. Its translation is CASKSFSGGGNEQFF.

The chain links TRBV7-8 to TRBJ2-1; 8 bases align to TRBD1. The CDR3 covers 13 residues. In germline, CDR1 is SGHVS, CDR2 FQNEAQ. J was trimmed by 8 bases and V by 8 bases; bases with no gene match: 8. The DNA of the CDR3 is TGTGCCAGCGGAGAGACAGGGGCCTATGAGCAGTTCTTC. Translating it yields CASGETGAYEQFF.

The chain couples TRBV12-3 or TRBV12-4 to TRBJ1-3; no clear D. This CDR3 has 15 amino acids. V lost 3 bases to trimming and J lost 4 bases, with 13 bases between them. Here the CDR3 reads CASSFSSDYGNTIYF. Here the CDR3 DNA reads TGTGCCAGCAGTTTTTCCTCGGATTACGGAAACACCATATATTTT.

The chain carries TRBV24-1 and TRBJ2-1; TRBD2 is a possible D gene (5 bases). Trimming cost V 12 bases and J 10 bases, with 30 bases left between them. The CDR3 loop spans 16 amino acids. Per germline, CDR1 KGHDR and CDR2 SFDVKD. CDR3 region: CAVDQIGPGSVIEQFF. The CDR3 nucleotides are TGTGCCGTTGACCAGATAGGCCCGGGAAGCGTTATCGAGCAGTTCTTC.

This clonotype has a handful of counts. The DNA for the CDR3 is TGTGCCAGCAGCATCCAGAACACCGGGGAGCTGTTTTTT. Protein: CASSIQNTGELFF. V is TRBV6-2 or TRBV6-3 and J is TRBJ2-2, with D hard to call. The CDR3 consists of 13 residues. The V gene lost 6 bases and the J gene lost 1 base, with 6 bases spanning the gap. The germline V gene has CDR1 MNHEY and CDR2 SVGEGT.

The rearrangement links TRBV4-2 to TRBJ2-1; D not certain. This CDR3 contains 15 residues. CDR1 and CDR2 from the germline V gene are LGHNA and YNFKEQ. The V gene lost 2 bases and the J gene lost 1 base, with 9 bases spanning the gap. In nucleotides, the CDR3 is TGTGCCAGCAGCCAACCACTACTTTCCTACAATGAGCAGTTCTTC. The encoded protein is CASSQPLLSYNEQFF.

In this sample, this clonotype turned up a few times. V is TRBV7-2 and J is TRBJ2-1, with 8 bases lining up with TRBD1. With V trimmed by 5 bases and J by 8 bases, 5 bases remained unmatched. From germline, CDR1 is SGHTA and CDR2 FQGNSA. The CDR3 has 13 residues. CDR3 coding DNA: TGTGCCAGCAGCCCACAGGGGGGCGATGAGCAGTTCTTC. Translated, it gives CASSPQGGDEQFF.

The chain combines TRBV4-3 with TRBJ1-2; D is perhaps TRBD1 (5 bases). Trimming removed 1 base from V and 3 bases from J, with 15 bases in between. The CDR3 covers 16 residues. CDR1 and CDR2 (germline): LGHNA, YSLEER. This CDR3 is CASSQAPGYRDYGYTF. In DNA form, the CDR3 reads TGCGCCAGCAGCCAAGCCCCAGGGTATCGTGACTATGGCTACACCTTC.

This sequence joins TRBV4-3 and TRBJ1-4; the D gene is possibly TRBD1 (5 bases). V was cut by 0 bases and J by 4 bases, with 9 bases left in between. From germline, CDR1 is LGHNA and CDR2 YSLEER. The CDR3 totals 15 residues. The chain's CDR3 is CASSQDNRNNEKLFF. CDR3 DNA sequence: TGCGCCAGCAGCCAAGACAACAGGAATAATGAAAAACTGTTTTTT.

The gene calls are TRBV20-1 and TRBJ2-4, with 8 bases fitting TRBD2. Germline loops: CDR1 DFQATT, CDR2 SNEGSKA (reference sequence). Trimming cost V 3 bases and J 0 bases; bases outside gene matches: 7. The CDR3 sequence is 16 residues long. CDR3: CSASAGGPPAKNIQYF. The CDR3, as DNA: TGCAGTGCTAGTGCGGGGGGCCCTCCAGCCAAAAACATTCAGTACTTC.

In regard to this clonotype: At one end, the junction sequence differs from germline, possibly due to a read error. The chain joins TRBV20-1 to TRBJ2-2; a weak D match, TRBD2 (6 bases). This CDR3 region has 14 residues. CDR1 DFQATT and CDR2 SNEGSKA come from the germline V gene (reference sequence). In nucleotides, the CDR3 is TGCAGTGCTAGAGATCAATTAGGGACCGGGGGGCTGTTTTTT. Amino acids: CSARDQLGTGGLFF.

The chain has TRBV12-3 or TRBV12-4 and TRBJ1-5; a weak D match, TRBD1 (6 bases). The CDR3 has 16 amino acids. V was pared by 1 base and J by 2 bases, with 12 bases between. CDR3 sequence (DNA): TGTGCCAGCAGTTTAGATCAGGGGCCGGGCAATCAGCCCCAGCATTTT. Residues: CASSLDQGPGNQPQHF.